These T cell receptor beta chains were read from a single sample in a study of long-term antiretroviral therapy in people with HIV. Repertoires were generated with immunoSEQ multiplex PCR, while TCRdb's copy carries only in-frame clones and drops some. The sample consists of tens of thousands of clones, 75% to 95% of them appearing once. This specimen was unsorted PBMCs, taken 5 to 5.5 years after starting antiretroviral therapy. The receptors here all came from a woman aged 40 to 49 with HIV. Each CDR3 is given with its conserved first and last residue. Each record gives: D gene, J gene, V gene, clone size, CDR3 protein, CDR3 DNA. D genes are given only for firm matches. A row's size may be missing; if present it is once, few, many or a size class.

D: TRBD2; J: TRBJ2-1; V: TRBV5-6; size: NA; CDR3: CASSWTSGEEQFF; DNA: TGTGCCAGCAGCTGGACTAGCGGGGAAGAGCAGTTCTTC
D: TRBD1; J: TRBJ2-7; V: TRBV7-9; size: NA; CDR3: CASSSGQTYEQYF; DNA: TGTGCCAGCAGCTCGGGACAGACCTACGAGCAGTACTTC
D: NA; J: TRBJ2-4; V: TRBV6-5; size: few; CDR3: CASSFRGRDVNIQYF; DNA: TGTGCCAGCAGTTTCAGGGGCAGGGATGTCAACATTCAGTACTTC
D: NA; J: TRBJ1-6; V: TRBV9; size: NA; CDR3: CASSVGAGASPLHF; DNA: TGTGCCAGCAGCGTAGGGGCAGGGGCTTCACCCCTCCACTTT
D: NA; J: TRBJ2-5; V: TRBV4-1; size: NA; CDR3: CASSQSLQETQYF; DNA: TGCGCCAGCAGCCAGTCACTCCAAGAGACCCAGTACTTC
D: NA; J: TRBJ1-4; V: TRBV27; size: once; CDR3: CASSPEGRWGEKLFF; DNA: TGTGCCAGCAGTCCCGAGGGTAGGTGGGGAGAAAAACTGTTTTTT
D: NA; J: TRBJ2-2; V: TRBV19; size: NA; CDR3: CASTPSTKTGELFF; DNA: TGTGCCAGTACCCCATCCACAAAGACCGGGGAGCTGTTTTTT
D: NA; J: TRBJ1-5; V: TRBV4-3; size: NA; CDR3: CASSTTVYSNQPQHF; DNA: TGCGCCAGCAGCACGACAGTTTATAGCAATCAGCCCCAGCATTTT
D: NA; J: TRBJ1-6; V: TRBV11-3; size: NA; CDR3: CASTLDNRALHF; DNA: TGTGCCAGCACCCTGGACAATAGGGCCCTCCACTTT
D: TRBD1; J: TRBJ1-4; V: TRBV27; size: NA; CDR3: CASSFLGQGNEKLFF; DNA: TGTGCCAGCAGTTTCCTGGGACAGGGAAATGAAAAACTGTTTTTT
D: NA; J: TRBJ2-5; V: TRBV30; size: once; CDR3: CAWSKGGGVQETQYF; DNA: TGTGCCTGGAGTAAAGGCGGGGGCGTCCAAGAGACCCAGTACTTC
D: TRBD1; J: TRBJ2-1; V: TRBV4-2; size: NA; CDR3: CASLQGQGYNEQFF; DNA: TGTGCCAGCCTCCAAGGACAGGGGTACAATGAGCAGTTCTTC
D: TRBD2; J: TRBJ2-1; V: TRBV6-6; size: NA; CDR3: CASRGTSSPYNEQFF; DNA: TGTGCCAGCAGGGGGACTAGCAGTCCTTACAATGAGCAGTTCTTC
D: TRBD2; J: TRBJ2-3; V: TRBV27; size: NA; CDR3: CASSLLFARASGGARDTQYF; DNA: TGTGCCAGCAGTTTATTGTTTGCCCGAGCTAGCGGGGGGGCCCGGGATACGCAGTATTTT
D: TRBD1; J: TRBJ1-1; V: TRBV7-8; size: NA; CDR3: CASSGDRNTEAFF; DNA: TGTGCCAGCAGCGGGGACAGGAACACTGAAGCTTTCTTT
D: NA; J: TRBJ1-4; V: TRBV11-2; size: NA; CDR3: CASSLSYGEYNEKLFF; DNA: TGTGCCAGCAGCTTAAGCTACGGGGAATACAATGAAAAACTGTTTTTT
D: TRBD1; J: TRBJ2-1; V: TRBV19; size: NA; CDR3: CASSRGNRGGRHNEQFF; DNA: TGTGCCAGTAGTAGGGGTAACAGGGGTGGAAGACACAATGAGCAGTTCTTC
D: NA; J: TRBJ2-2; V: TRBV19; size: NA; CDR3: CASSIGLGQRELFF; DNA: TGTGCCAGTAGTATCGGTCTAGGTCAACGGGAGCTGTTTTTT
D: NA; J: TRBJ2-7; V: TRBV18; size: NA; CDR3: CASSREGGAYEQYF; DNA: TGTGCCAGCTCACGTGAAGGGGGAGCCTACGAGCAGTACTTC
D: TRBD1; J: TRBJ1-2; V: TRBV15; size: NA; CDR3: CATREGQGGIYGYTF; DNA: TGTGCCACCAGAGAAGGACAGGGTGGTATCTATGGCTACACCTTC
D: TRBD1; J: TRBJ1-2; V: TRBV4-1; size: NA; CDR3: CASSQGQGGYGYTF; DNA: TGCGCCAGCAGCCAGGGACAGGGAGGCTATGGCTACACCTTC
D: TRBD1; J: TRBJ2-7; V: TRBV10-2; size: NA; CDR3: CATGGMTYEQYF; DNA: TGCGCTACAGGGGGCATGACCTACGAGCAGTACTTC
D: NA; J: TRBJ2-7; V: TRBV5-1; size: once; CDR3: CASSLLQSRYEQYF; DNA: TGCGCCAGCAGCTTGCTTCAGTCCCGGTACGAGCAGTACTTC
D: NA; J: TRBJ1-1; V: TRBV12-5; size: NA; CDR3: CASGLDTGQNTEAFF; DNA: TGTGCTAGTGGTTTGGACACGGGACAGAACACTGAAGCTTTCTTT